Below, 7 T cell receptor beta chains from the same sample are listed, as sequenced in a study of T cell repertoires in cytomegalovirus infection. TCRdb recomputed calls from the reads with MiXCR, one row per CDR3 protein. The profile shows roughly 340,000 distinct CDR3 sequences, 29% of them singletons. No antigen is known for these receptors. The sequencing here drew on cultured PBMCs, taken from culture after CMV antigen stimulation. Source of these receptors: a human donor in good health (CMV status not recorded). Some clones in this sample may be carry-over from other donors' samples.

This clonotype was seen many times. V usage is TRBV9 and J usage is TRBJ2-5; tentative D call: TRBD1 (6 bases). Per germline, CDR1 SGDLS and CDR2 YYNGEE. This CDR3 spans 18 amino acids. V was pared by 0 bases and J by 5 bases, with 23 bases between. The CDR3 DNA follows: TGTGCCAGCAGCGTAGAGGGCGGGTCGGGGACACTTGGGGAGACCCAGTACTTC. It is translated as CASSVEGGSGTLGETQYF.

This clonotype was recorded a few times. The genes are TRBV7-2 and TRBJ2-2, with TRBD2 matching over 12 bases. This CDR3 contains 16 residues. CDR1 and CDR2 (germline): SGHTA, FQGNSA. The V segment lost 2 bases and the J segment 7 bases; nucleotides outside the gene matches: 5. For the CDR3, the DNA is TGTGCCAGCAGCTTAACTAGCGGGAGGACAAGCGGGGAGCTGTTTTTT. It yields the protein CASSLTSGRTSGELFF.

About this clonotype: A junction boundary mismatches the germline segment, possibly from a read error. The V and J genes are TRBV7-7 and TRBJ2-3; 7 nucleotides align to TRBD1. Germline V CDR1 and CDR2: SSHAT, FNYEAQ (reference sequence). This CDR3 comprises 13 residues. CDR3 amino acids: CASSARQGDTQYF. The CDR3 coding sequence is TGTGCTAGCAGCGCACGACAGGGAGATACGCAGTATTTT.

The chain is built from TRBV12-3 or TRBV12-4 and TRBJ1-1; D is possibly TRBD1 (6 bases). V lost 2 bases to trimming and J lost 3 bases, with 13 bases between them. CDR3 size: 15 residues. Here the CDR3 reads CASSLLQGLDTEAFF. The CDR3 nucleotides read TGTGCCAGCAGTTTACTACAGGGCTTGGACACTGAAGCTTTCTTT.

This clonotype came up a few times. The V and J genes are TRBV5-1 and TRBJ2-1, with a tentative D call TRBD1 (6 bases). In germline, CDR1 is SGHRS, CDR2 YFSETQ. Trimming took 1 base from V and 3 from J, leaving 11 bases between them. This CDR3 has 15 amino acids. CDR3 in DNA: TGCGCCAGCAGCTTGAACGGGGACAACTACAATGAGCAGTTCTTC. Its protein product is CASSLNGDNYNEQFF.

This rearrangement joins TRBV7-4 to TRBJ2-5; TRBD1 matches at 9 bases. The junction had 6 bases not matched to a gene; V was cut back by 4 bases and J by 3 bases. Germline V CDR1 and CDR2: SGHVT, SQSDAQ. The CDR3 is 15 amino acids. The CDR3 sequence: CASSSPGTGKETQYF. In DNA form, the CDR3 reads TGTGCCAGCAGCTCCCCCGGGACAGGGAAAGAGACCCAGTACTTC.

This clonotype was observed once. The chain has TRBV12-3 or TRBV12-4 and TRBJ2-1; D is unclear. Trimming shortened V by 1 base and J by 5 bases, and 9 bases separated the two germline ends. This CDR3 contains 14 residues. CDR3 sequence reads: CASSLGGGNNEQFF. In nucleotides, the CDR3 is TGTGCCAGCAGTTTAGGAGGTGGTAACAATGAGCAGTTCTTC.